The 3 T cell receptor beta chains below come from one sample, sequenced in a study of T cells in narcolepsy. Measured with immunoSEQ multiplex PCR; TCRdb has only the in-frame clones, and not every one. The sample has over 25,000 clones, less than 85% seen once. Sequences were obtained from memory (CD45RA-) CD4+ T cells from blood. These receptors were obtained from a human donor in good health.

The chain has TRBV10-3 and TRBJ1-5; no reliable D call. The CDR3 is 12 amino acids. Deletions cut 8 bases from V and 5 bases from J, with 10 bases between. Germline CDR1 and CDR2: ENHRY and SYGVKD. CDR3 sequence: CAIGVEDQPQHF. CDR3 sequence (DNA): TGTGCCATCGGGGTGGAAGATCAGCCCCAGCATTTT.

CDR3 in amino acids: CASSLEVSGGEQYF. The CDR3 DNA sequence: TGTGCCAGCAGCTTAGAGGTTTCCGGGGGCGAGCAGTACTTC. The chain is built from TRBV7-9 and TRBJ2-5; weak D call: TRBD2 (6 bases). TRBJ2-7 explains the end of the DNA better; the J call may be wrong. Germline V gives CDR1 SEHNR, CDR2 FQNEAQ (reference sequence). The CDR3 covers 14 residues.

The rearrangement uses TRBV19 and TRBJ2-6; perhaps TRBD1 as D (6 bases). Looked up from germline, CDR1 is LNHDA and CDR2 is SQIVND (reference sequence). Trimming removed 7 bases at V and 4 bases at J, with 11 bases between. This CDR3 has 14 amino acids. CDR3 in amino acids: CASTTGSGANVLTF. DNA of the CDR3: TGTGCCAGTACCACAGGGTCCGGGGCCAACGTCCTGACTTTC. Complete variable domain (other parts from reference TRBV19 and TRBJ2-6): DGGITQSPKYLFRKEGQNVTLSCEQNLNHDAMYWYRQDPGQGLRLIYYSQIVNDFQKGDIAEGYSVSREKKESFPLTVTSAQKNPTAFYLCASTTGSGANVLTFGAGSRLTVL.